These 26 T cell receptor beta chains came from one sample sequenced in a study of T cells in Graves' hyperthyroidism and ophthalmopathy. From RNA transcripts, TCR beta CDR3 regions were amplified. HTBI primers were used for first-round RT-PCR of the TCR CDR3. MiXCR, applied by TCRdb to the multiplex PCR reads, yields one record per CDR3 protein. Of 300,000 to 400,000 distinct CDR3 sequences in the sample, approximately 15% were seen once. Sequencing was performed on blood. These receptors originate from a woman in her sixties or seventies with Graves' hyperthyroidism.

The J gene is TRBJ2-3, the V gene TRBV11-3; TRBD1 might be the D (6 bases). The germline V and J ends were trimmed by 4 bases and 2 bases, with 22 bases remaining between them. This CDR3 is 18 amino acids long. The germline V gene encodes CDR1 SGHNT and CDR2 YENEEA. CDR3: CASSSVRSGTTFTDTQYF. The CDR3 nucleotides read TGTGCCAGCAGCTCCGTAAGATCCGGGACAACCTTCACAGATACGCAGTATTTT.

This clonotype was detected ten times or more. This chain links TRBV12-3 or TRBV12-4 with TRBJ1-1; D not resolved. The V gene lost 4 bases and the J gene lost 8 bases, with 14 bases spanning the gap. The CDR3 contains 13 residues. DNA of the CDR3: TGTGCCAGCAGTTCCCCTCTGTATTTGGAAGCTTTCTTT. Encoded protein: CASSSPLYLEAFF.

As regards this clonotype: A much larger clone is a single base away; this may be a read error. The genes are TRBV6-1 and TRBJ2-7, with TRBD2 identical over 11 bases. Looked up from germline, CDR1 is MNHNS and CDR2 is SASEGT. The CDR3 totals 16 residues. The CDR3 DNA is TGTGCCAGCAGTCGCTCCACTAGCGGGAGTGTCTACGAGCGGTACTTC. This translates into CASSRSTSGSVYERYF.

Many counts were recorded for this clonotype. This CDR3 reads CASSQDGGGPNEQFF. The CDR3 coding sequence is TGCGCCAGCAGCCAAGATGGGGGGGGTCCCAATGAGCAGTTCTTC. The chain combines TRBV4-1 with TRBJ2-1; TRBD2 matches at 7 bases. V shed 0 bases and J 6 bases; nucleotides not matched to a gene: 5. CDR1 and CDR2 (germline): MGHRA, YSYEKL. CDR3 length equals 15 residues.

This clonotype was seen ten or more times. J is TRBJ1-1 and V is TRBV6-1; TRBD1 aligns across 9 bases. V shed 7 bases, J shed 4 bases, and the junction held 10 bases outside the gene matches. The V gene's germline CDR1 is MNHNS and CDR2 SASEGT. This CDR3 comprises 15 residues. CDR3 protein: CASTDRGTGLTEAFF. The CDR3 nucleotides are TGTGCCAGCACTGATAGGGGGACAGGGCTCACTGAAGCTTTCTTT.

This clonotype was detected many times. This chain uses TRBV24-1 with TRBJ2-7, with 11 bases lining up with TRBD2. This CDR3 has 15 residues. In germline, CDR1 is KGHDR, CDR2 SFDVKD. Trimming cost V 3 bases and J 3 bases; bases outside gene matches: 3. The CDR3 loop is CATSDAGTSGYEQYF. CDR3 sequence (DNA): TGTGCCACCAGTGATGCCGGGACTAGCGGCTACGAGCAGTACTTC.

The chain carries TRBV20-1 and TRBJ1-2; no clear D gene. V lost 6 bases, J lost 4 bases, and 12 bases lay in between. Germline CDR1 is DFQATT and CDR2 is SNEGSKA (reference sequence). The CDR3 consists of 12 residues. CDR3 coding DNA: TGCAGTGCCAGTGACGGGTTCTATGGCTACACCTTC. This gives the protein CSASDGFYGYTF.

This clonotype occurred many times. The chain is built from TRBV7-9 and TRBJ1-1, with TRBD1 identical over 7 bases. The CDR3 is 16 amino acids. Per germline, CDR1 SEHNR and CDR2 FQNEAQ (reference sequence). V dropped 5 bases and J dropped 0; count of bases not matched to a gene: 9. The CDR3 bases are TGTGCCAGCAGCCCCCGGGACAGTGGGATGAACACTGAAGCTTTCTTT. It encodes CASSPRDSGMNTEAFF.

This clonotype was counted ten times or more. The V and J genes are TRBV30 and TRBJ2-1; D not certain. V lost 4 bases and J lost 3, with 13 bases in between. The CDR3 is 14 residues long. The germline gives CDR1 GTSNPN, CDR2 SVGIG (reference sequence). The CDR3 sequence: CAWNRVMNYNEQFF. The DNA of the CDR3 is TGTGCCTGGAATAGGGTAATGAACTACAATGAGCAGTTCTTC.

The rearrangement joins TRBV27 to TRBJ2-3; D remains ambiguous. Germline-derived CDR1 and CDR2 are MNHEY and SMNVEV (reference sequence). The V end lost 2 bases, the J end lost 7 bases, and 13 bases lay between the germline ends. The CDR3 is 14 residues long. The DNA of the CDR3 is TGTGCCAGCAGTTTAAACCATAGAAGCTATACGCAGTATTTT. Protein sequence: CASSLNHRSYTQYF.

This clonotype was seen many times. V usage is TRBV12-3 or TRBV12-4 and J usage is TRBJ2-7; tentative D call: TRBD1 (6 bases). This CDR3 has 16 amino acids. The germline V and J ends were trimmed by 2 bases and 3 bases, with 17 bases remaining between them. The CDR3 DNA sequence: TGTGCCAGCAGTTTAAGCCTACTTAAGGGGGACTACGAGCAGTACTTC. The encoded protein is CASSLSLLKGDYEQYF.

This clonotype came up a few times. The gene calls are TRBV13 and TRBJ2-5; tentative D call: TRBD2 (7 bases). CDR3 length: 22 residues. Deletions cut 2 bases from V and 1 base from J, with 32 bases between. From germline, CDR1 is PRHDT and CDR2 FYEKMQ (reference sequence). CDR3 region: CASSLRSVGLRRGQNFQETQYF. The CDR3 nucleotides are TGTGCCAGCAGCTTACGTTCGGTCGGTCTACGGCGGGGGCAAAATTTCCAAGAGACCCAGTACTTC.

This clonotype was picked up many times. The rearrangement uses TRBV3-1 and TRBJ1-2; D possibly corresponds to TRBD1 (6 bases). Germline-derived CDR1 and CDR2 are LGHDT and YNNKEL (reference sequence). The CDR3 covers 17 residues. The ends were cut back, 3 bases at V and 1 base at J, with 18 bases in the middle. The CDR3 DNA follows: TGTGCCAGCAGCCATCCGAGGTTGGGGGCGCTTAACTATGGCTACACCTTC. Residues: CASSHPRLGALNYGYTF.

This clonotype was seen more than once but under ten times. The rearrangement joins TRBV7-9 to TRBJ1-3, with TRBD1 as a possible D gene (5 bases). The germline gives CDR1 SEHNR, CDR2 FQNEAQ (reference sequence). The CDR3 extends over 14 amino acids. Trimming pared 5 bases from V and 3 bases from J, leaving 11 bases between. CDR3 bases: TGTGCCAGCAGCGACCCCAGGGATGGAAACACCATATATTTT. This gives the protein CASSDPRDGNTIYF.

This clonotype was detected ten times or more. The V and J genes are TRBV27 and TRBJ1-1; TRBD1 agrees at 10 bases. Trimming cost V 7 bases and J 5 bases; bases outside gene matches: 4. This CDR3 comprises 13 residues. CDR1 is MNHEY, CDR2 SMNVEV, per germline (reference sequence). CDR3 nucleotides: TGTGCCAGCACCGGACAGGGGGATACTGAAGCTTTCTTT. It codes for CASTGQGDTEAFF.

J is TRBJ2-7 and V is TRBV7-2, with D possibly being TRBD2 (5 bases). The V end was cut by 4 bases, the J end by 9 bases, with 19 bases between. CDR1 is SGHTA and CDR2 is FQGNSA in the germline V gene. The CDR3 is 14 residues long. The CDR3 region has the DNA TGTGCCAGCAGCTCTCCGGGAACCGGCGGTGGGCAGTACTTC. It codes for CASSSPGTGGGQYF.

This clonotype was counted a few times. V is TRBV6-5 and J is TRBJ1-2; D might be TRBD1 (6 bases). The germline gives CDR1 MNHEY, CDR2 SVGAGI. The CDR3 contains 15 residues. Deletions cut 2 bases from V and 5 bases from J, with 15 bases between. The CDR3 region has the DNA TGTGCCAGCAGTTACCTTGACAGGAGCCCTTATGGCTACACCTTC. Amino acids: CASSYLDRSPYGYTF.

Many counts were recorded for this clonotype. The chain is built from TRBV7-9 and TRBJ1-2; D may be TRBD1 (5 bases). The CDR3 runs to 16 residues. V was shortened by 1 base and J by 3 bases, with 15 bases between the two germline ends. CDR1 and CDR2 from the germline V gene are SEHNR and FQNEAQ (reference sequence). CDR3 DNA sequence: TGTGCCAGCAGCTTAGGGGGCAGGGATCTGGACTATGGCTACACCTTC. Residues: CASSLGGRDLDYGYTF. Complete variable domain (other parts from reference TRBV7-9 and TRBJ1-2): DTGVSQNPRHKITKRGQNVTFRCDPISEHNRLYWYRQTLGQGPEFLTYFQNEAQLEKSRLLSDRFSAERPKGSFSTLEIQRTEQGDSAMYLCASSLGGRDLDYGYTFGSGTRLTVV.

This clonotype has at least ten counts. V and J are TRBV20-1 and TRBJ1-1, with TRBD1 identical over 8 bases. Germline CDR1 reads DFQATT; CDR2 reads SNEGSKA (reference sequence). After removal of 7 bases from V and 1 base from J, the junction contained 5 bases not matched to a gene. This CDR3 spans 13 amino acids. The CDR3 protein is CSVPGGPNTEAFF. Written as DNA, the CDR3 is TGCAGTGTCCCAGGGGGCCCGAACACTGAAGCTTTCTTT.

This clonotype was seen repeatedly, ten times or more. The chain employs TRBV29-1 and TRBJ2-3; possible D gene TRBD2, 7 bases. Looked up from germline, CDR1 is SQVTM and CDR2 is ANQGSEA. The V end lost 4 bases, the J end lost 2 bases, and 25 bases lay between the germline ends. This CDR3 contains 18 residues. This chain's CDR3 is CSVGRRGASGGHTDTQYF. The CDR3 DNA is TGCAGCGTTGGCCGACGGGGGGCTAGCGGAGGGCACACAGATACGCAGTATTTT.

The J gene is TRBJ2-3, the V gene TRBV2, with D possibly called TRBD1 or TRBD2 (6 bases each). Germline V CDR1 and CDR2: SNHLY, FYNNEI. The CDR3 extends over 14 amino acids. V lost 7 bases and J 6 bases, leaving 17 bases between the germline ends. CDR3 nucleotides: TGTGCCAGCAACGGGGGCAGTTCGGTTGATACGCAGTATTTT. It codes for CASNGGSSVDTQYF.

The CDR3: CASSQTTSGSREQYF. CDR3 in DNA: TGTGCCAGCAGCCAAACGACTAGCGGGAGTCGCGAGCAGTACTTC. The V call is TRBV11-2, the J call TRBJ2-7; 12 bases agree with TRBD2. Germline lookup yields CDR1 SGHAT and CDR2 FQNNGV. This CDR3 region has 15 residues. The V and J ends lost 5 bases and 6 bases, in that order; junction bases with no gene match: 8.

This clonotype was recorded many times. The chain couples TRBV11-3 to TRBJ1-3; D gene uncertain. With 5 bases removed from V and 0 bases from J, the gap between germline ends came to 11 bases. This CDR3 is built from 15 residues. Germline assignment: CDR1 SGHNT and CDR2 YENEEA. The CDR3 here is CASSMDGNSGNTIYF. The CDR3 coding sequence is TGTGCCAGCAGCATGGACGGAAACTCTGGAAACACCATATATTTT.

The rearrangement links TRBV2 to TRBJ1-2; D is uncertain. Trimming left V 8 bases short and J 4 bases short, with 11 bases between. Looked up from germline, CDR1 is SNHLY and CDR2 is FYNNEI. This CDR3 comprises 12 residues. The CDR3 reads CASGSVRYGYTF. CDR3 bases: TGTGCCAGCGGGTCGGTCCGCTATGGCTACACCTTC.

This clonotype was picked up a small number of times. The V call is TRBV12-3 or TRBV12-4, the J call TRBJ2-5; D is perhaps TRBD2 (5 bases). The CDR3 has 15 residues. Between the trimmed V and J ends, which lost 3 bases and 2 bases, there was a span of 13 bases. This chain's CDR3 is CASSFGSGVQETQYF. In DNA form, the CDR3 reads TGTGCCAGCAGTTTTGGGAGTGGAGTTCAAGAGACCCAGTACTTC.

With respect to this clonotype: Its ends do not fully match the called genes, so a read error is possible. J is TRBJ1-2 and V is TRBV20-1; D not resolved. From germline, CDR1 is DFQATT and CDR2 SNEGSKA (reference sequence). CDR3 length: 17 amino acids. The CDR3 coding sequence is TGCAGTGCTAGAGATCTAACAGACCACAGTGCCGCGAGTGGCTACGCCTTC. Encoded protein: CSARDLTDHSAASGYAF.